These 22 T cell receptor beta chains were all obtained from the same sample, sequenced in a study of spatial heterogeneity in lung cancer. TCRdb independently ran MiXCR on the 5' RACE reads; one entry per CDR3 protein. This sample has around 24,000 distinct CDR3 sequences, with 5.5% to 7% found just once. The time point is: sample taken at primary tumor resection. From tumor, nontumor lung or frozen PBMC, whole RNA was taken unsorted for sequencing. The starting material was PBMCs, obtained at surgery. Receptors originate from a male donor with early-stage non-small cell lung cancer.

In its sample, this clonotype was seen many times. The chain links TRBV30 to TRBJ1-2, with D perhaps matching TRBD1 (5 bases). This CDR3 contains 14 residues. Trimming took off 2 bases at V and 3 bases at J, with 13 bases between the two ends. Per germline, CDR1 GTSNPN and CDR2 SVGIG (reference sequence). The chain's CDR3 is CAWSKPQGYYGYTF. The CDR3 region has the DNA TGTGCCTGGAGTAAACCCCAGGGATACTATGGCTACACCTTC.

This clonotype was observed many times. The CDR3 region has the DNA TGTGCCAGCAGCGTCGGACAGATAGATCAGCCCCAGCATTTT. It codes for CASSVGQIDQPQHF. The chain is built from TRBV9 and TRBJ1-5; TRBD1 is a possible D gene (6 bases). CDR1 SGDLS and CDR2 YYNGEE come from the germline V gene. Trimming left V 2 bases short and J 5 bases short, with 11 bases between. The CDR3 loop spans 14 amino acids.

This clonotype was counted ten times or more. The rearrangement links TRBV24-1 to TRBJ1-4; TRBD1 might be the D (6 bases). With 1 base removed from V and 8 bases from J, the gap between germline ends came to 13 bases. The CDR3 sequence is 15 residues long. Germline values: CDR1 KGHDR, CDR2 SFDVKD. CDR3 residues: CATSDFEQGYEKLFF. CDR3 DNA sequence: TGTGCCACCAGTGATTTCGAACAGGGTTACGAAAAACTGTTTTTT.

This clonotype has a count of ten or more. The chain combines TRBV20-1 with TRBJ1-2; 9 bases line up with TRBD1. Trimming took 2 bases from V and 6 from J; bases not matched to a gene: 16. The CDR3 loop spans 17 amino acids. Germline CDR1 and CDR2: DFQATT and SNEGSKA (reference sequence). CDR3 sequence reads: CSARSRSGTGGPHGYTF. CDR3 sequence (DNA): TGCAGTGCTAGATCCAGGTCTGGAACAGGGGGCCCCCATGGCTACACCTTC.

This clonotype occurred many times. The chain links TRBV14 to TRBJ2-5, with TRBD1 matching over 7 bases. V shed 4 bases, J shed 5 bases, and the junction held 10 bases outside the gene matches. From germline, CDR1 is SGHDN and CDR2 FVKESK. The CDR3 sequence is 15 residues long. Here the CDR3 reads CASSRQTGPTETQYF. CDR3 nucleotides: TGTGCCAGCAGCCGACAGACAGGGCCGACGGAGACCCAGTACTTC.

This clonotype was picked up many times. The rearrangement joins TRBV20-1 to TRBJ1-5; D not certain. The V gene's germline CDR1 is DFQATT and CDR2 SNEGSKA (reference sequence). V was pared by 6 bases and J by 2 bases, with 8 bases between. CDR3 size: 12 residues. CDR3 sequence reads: CSARTGNQPQHF. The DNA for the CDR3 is TGCAGTGCCCGGACCGGCAATCAGCCCCAGCATTTT.

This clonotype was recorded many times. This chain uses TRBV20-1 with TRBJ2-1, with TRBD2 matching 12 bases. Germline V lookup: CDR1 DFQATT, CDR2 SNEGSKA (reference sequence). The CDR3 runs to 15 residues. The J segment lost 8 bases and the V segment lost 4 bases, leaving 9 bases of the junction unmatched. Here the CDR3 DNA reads TGCAGTGCTATCGAACTAGCGGGAGGCTTCCATGAGCAGTTCTTC. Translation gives CSAIELAGGFHEQFF.

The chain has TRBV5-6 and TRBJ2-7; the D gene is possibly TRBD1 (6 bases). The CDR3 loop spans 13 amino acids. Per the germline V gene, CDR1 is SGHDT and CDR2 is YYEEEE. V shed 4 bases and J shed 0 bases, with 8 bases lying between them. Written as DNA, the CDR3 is TGTGCCAGCAGCCGGACAGCCTCCTACGAGCAGTACTTC. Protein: CASSRTASYEQYF.

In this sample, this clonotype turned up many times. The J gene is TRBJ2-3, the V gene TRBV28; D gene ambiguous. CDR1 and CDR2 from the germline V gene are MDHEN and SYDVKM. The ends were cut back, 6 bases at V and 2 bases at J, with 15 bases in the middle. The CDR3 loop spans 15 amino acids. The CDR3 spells CASRPLRATTDTQYF. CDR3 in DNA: TGTGCCAGCAGACCTCTCCGAGCGACCACAGATACGCAGTATTTT.

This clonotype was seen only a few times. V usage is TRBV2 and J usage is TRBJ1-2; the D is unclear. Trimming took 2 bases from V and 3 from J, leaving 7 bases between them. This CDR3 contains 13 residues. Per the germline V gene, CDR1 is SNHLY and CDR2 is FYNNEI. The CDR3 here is CASSERDYYGYTF. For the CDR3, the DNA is TGTGCCAGCAGTGAAAGGGATTACTATGGCTACACCTTC. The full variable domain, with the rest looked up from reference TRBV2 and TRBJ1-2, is EPEVTQTPSHQVTQMGQEVILRCVPISNHLYFYWYRQILGQKVEFLVSFYNNEISEKSEIFDDQFSVERPDGSNFTLKIRSTKLEDSAMYFCASSERDYYGYTFGSGTRLTVV.

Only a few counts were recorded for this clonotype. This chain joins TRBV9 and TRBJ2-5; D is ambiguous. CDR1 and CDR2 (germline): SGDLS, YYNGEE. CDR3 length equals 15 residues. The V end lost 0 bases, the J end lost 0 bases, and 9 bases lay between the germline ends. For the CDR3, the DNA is TGTGCCAGCAGCGTAGCCGAAGGGTACCAAGAGACCCAGTACTTC. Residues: CASSVAEGYQETQYF.

CDR3 nucleotides: TGTGCCAGCAGTGTATTAGAAAACACTGAAGCTTTCTTT. This sequence encodes CASSVLENTEAFF. The chain has TRBV2 and TRBJ1-1; D not resolved. The length of the CDR3 is 13 residues. The V gene's germline CDR1 is SNHLY and CDR2 FYNNEI. Trimming stripped 4 bases from V and 2 bases from J, with 8 bases between.

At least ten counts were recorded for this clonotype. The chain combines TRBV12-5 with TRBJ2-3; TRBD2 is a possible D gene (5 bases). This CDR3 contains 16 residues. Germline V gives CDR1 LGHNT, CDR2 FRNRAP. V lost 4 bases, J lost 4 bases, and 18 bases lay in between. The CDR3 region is CASGSTRERNADTQYF. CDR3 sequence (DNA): TGTGCTAGTGGTTCTACGAGGGAGCGGAACGCAGATACGCAGTATTTT.

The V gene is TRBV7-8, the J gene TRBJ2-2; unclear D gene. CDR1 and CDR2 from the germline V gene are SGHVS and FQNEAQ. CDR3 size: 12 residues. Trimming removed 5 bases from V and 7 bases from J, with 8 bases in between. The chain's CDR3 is CASSQVDGELFF. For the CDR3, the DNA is TGTGCCAGCAGCCAGGTGGACGGGGAGCTGTTTTTT. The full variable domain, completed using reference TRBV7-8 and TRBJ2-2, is GAGVSQSPRYKVAKRGQDVALRCDPISGHVSLFWYQQALGQGPEFLTYFQNEAQLDKSGLPSDRFFAERPEGSVSTLKIQRTQQEDSAVYLCASSQVDGELFFGEGSRLTVL.

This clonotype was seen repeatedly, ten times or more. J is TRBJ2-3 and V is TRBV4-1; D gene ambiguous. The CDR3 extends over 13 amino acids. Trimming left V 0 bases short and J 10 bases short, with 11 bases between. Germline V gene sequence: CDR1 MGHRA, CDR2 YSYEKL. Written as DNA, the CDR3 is TGCGCCAGCAGCCAAGATCGGGCCCGCGCGCAGTATTTT. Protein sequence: CASSQDRARAQYF.

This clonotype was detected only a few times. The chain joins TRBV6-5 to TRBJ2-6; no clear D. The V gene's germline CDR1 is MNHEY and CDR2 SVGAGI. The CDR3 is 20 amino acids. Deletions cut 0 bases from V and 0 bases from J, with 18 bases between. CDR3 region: CASSYSRGGQAASGANVLTF. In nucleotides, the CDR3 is TGTGCCAGCAGTTACTCGCGTGGTGGGCAGGCCGCCTCTGGGGCCAACGTCCTGACTTTC.

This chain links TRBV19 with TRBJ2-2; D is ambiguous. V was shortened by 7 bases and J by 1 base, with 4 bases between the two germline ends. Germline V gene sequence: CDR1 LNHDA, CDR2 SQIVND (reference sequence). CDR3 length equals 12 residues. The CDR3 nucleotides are TGTGCCAGTAATTGGAACACCGGGGAGCTGTTTTTT. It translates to CASNWNTGELFF.

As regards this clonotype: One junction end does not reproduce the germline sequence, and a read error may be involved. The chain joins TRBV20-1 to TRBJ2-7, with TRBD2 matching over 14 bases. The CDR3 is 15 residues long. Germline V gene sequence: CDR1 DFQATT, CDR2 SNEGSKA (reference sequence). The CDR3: CSAREGLAGVYEQYF. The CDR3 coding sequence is TGCAGCGCTAGGGAGGGACTAGCGGGAGTCTACGAGCAGTACTTC.

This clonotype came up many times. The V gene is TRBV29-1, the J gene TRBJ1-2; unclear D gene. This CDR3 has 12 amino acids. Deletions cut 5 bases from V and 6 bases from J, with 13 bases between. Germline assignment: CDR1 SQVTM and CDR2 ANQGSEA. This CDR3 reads CSVLDPGDGYTF. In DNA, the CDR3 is TGCAGCGTTCTGGACCCTGGGGATGGCTACACCTTC.

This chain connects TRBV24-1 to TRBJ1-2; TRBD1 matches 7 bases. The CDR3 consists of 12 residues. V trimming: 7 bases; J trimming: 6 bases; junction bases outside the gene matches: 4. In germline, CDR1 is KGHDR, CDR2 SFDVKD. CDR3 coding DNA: TGTGCCACCAGCTTCACAGGGGATGGCTACACCTTC. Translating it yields CATSFTGDGYTF.

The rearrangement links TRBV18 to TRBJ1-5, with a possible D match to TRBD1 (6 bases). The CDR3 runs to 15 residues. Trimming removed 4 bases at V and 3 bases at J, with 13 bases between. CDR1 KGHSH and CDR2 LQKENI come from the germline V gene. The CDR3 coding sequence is TGTGCCAGCTCACTTAATCAGGGGACCAATCAGCCCCAGCATTTT. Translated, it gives CASSLNQGTNQPQHF. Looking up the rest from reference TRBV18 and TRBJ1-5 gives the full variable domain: NAGVMQNPRHLVRRRGQEARLRCSPMKGHSHVYWYRQLPEEGLKFMVYLQKENIIDESGMPKERFSAEFPKEGPSILRIQQVVRGDSAAYFCASSLNQGTNQPQHFGDGTRLSIL.

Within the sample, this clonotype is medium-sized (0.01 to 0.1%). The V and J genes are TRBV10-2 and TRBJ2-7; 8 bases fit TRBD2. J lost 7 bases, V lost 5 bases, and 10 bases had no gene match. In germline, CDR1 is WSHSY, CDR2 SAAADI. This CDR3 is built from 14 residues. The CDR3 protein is CASSLNGGAGEQYV. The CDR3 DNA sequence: TGCGCCAGCAGTTTGAACGGGGGGGCAGGGGAGCAGTACGTC.